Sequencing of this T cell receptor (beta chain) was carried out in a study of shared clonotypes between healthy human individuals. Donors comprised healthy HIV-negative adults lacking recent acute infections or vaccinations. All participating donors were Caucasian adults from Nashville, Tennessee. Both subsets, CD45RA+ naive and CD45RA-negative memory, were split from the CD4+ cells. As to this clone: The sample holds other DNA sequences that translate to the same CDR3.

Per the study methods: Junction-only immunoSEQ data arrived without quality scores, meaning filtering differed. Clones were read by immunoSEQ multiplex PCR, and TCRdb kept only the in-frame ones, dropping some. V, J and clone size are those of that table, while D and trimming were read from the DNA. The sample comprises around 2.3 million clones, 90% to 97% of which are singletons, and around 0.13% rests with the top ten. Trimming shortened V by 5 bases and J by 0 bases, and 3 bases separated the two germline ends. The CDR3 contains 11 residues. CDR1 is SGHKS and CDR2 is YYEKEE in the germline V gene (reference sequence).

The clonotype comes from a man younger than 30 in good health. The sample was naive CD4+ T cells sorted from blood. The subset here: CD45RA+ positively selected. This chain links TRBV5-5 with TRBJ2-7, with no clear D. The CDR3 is CASSRSYEQYF. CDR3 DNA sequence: TGTGCCAGCAGTCGCTCCTACGAGCAGTACTTC.